These 20 T cell receptor beta chains came from one sample sequenced in a study of T-cell reconstitution after alpha-beta-depleted transplantation in children. The TCRbeta library was prepared with unique molecular identifiers. MiXCR was run by TCRdb on the PCR reads, yielding one entry per CDR3 protein. Of about 590,000 distinct CDR3 sequences in the sample, over 10% were seen once. The specimen comprised PBMCs, mostly from graft donor cells, sampled 360 days after TCRalphabeta/CD19-depleted stem cell transplant. The receptors here all came from a male patient aged 5 to 17 who had a stem cell transplant for acute myeloid leukemia, so the T cells may come from the graft donor.

This clonotype has at least ten counts. The chain couples TRBV7-2 to TRBJ2-7; 9 bases line up with TRBD2. The germline V gene has CDR1 SGHTA and CDR2 FQGNSA. The CDR3 length is 15 residues. V trimming: 1 base; J trimming: 2 bases; junction bases outside the gene matches: 3. The CDR3 reads CASSLVAGVAYEQYF. The CDR3 region has the DNA TGTGCCAGCAGCTTAGTAGCGGGAGTGGCCTACGAGCAGTACTTC. Full variable domain (rest looked up from reference TRBV7-2 and TRBJ2-7): GAGVSQSPSNKVTEKGKDVELRCDPISGHTALYWYRQSLGQGLEFLIYFQGNSAPDKSGLPSDRFSAERTGGSVSTLTIQRTQQEDSAVYLCASSLVAGVAYEQYFGPGTRLTVT.

A few counts support this clonotype. The rearrangement joins TRBV29-1 to TRBJ1-2; D uncertain. V gave up 0 bases and J gave up 1 base, with 18 bases separating them. The CDR3 extends over 17 amino acids. Germline V CDR1 and CDR2: SQVTM, ANQGSEA. The CDR3 nucleotides read TGCAGCGTTGAAGATCGGACGGAGTGGAATATTAACTATGGCTACACCTTC. Protein product: CSVEDRTEWNINYGYTF.

J is TRBJ1-3 and V is TRBV28; 8 nucleotides align to TRBD1. V lost 5 bases, J lost 2 bases, and 11 bases stayed unmatched. This CDR3 has 17 residues. Germline V gene data show CDR1 as MDHEN and CDR2 as SYDVKM. CDR3 nucleotides: TGTGCCAGCAGTACACCCAGGGGGCCTCTAGCTGGAAACACCATATATTTT. Encoded protein: CASSTPRGPLAGNTIYF.

The chain's CDR3 is CASKGTVNTGELFF. CDR3 nucleotide sequence: TGTGCCAGCAAGGGGACAGTGAATACCGGGGAGCTGTTTTTT. The chain couples TRBV6-1 to TRBJ2-2; TRBD1 aligns across 7 bases. The CDR3 has 14 residues. Trimming cost V 7 bases and J 5 bases; bases outside gene matches: 7. Germline CDR1 reads MNHNS; CDR2 reads SASEGT.

The table lists this clonotype with a few counts. This chain connects TRBV4-3 to TRBJ2-3; D gene ambiguous. This CDR3 comprises 17 residues. V was trimmed by 3 bases and J by 4 bases, leaving 20 bases between them. Germline loops: CDR1 LGHNA, CDR2 YSLEER. Written as DNA, the CDR3 is TGCGCCAGCAGCCAGTATTTTACCGGAGACTGGGCAGATACGCAGTATTTT. Its translation is CASSQYFTGDWADTQYF.

This clonotype was seen at least ten times. The V call is TRBV4-3, the J call TRBJ2-7; 10 nucleotides line up with TRBD1. Trimming removed 4 bases from V and 8 bases from J; junction bases left unmatched: 8. Germline V gene sequence: CDR1 LGHNA, CDR2 YSLEER. The CDR3 runs 14 residues. The CDR3 sequence is CASSPRTGGGQQYF. The CDR3 DNA reads as TGCGCCAGCAGCCCCAGGACAGGGGGAGGGCAGCAGTACTTC.

This clonotype was observed many times. The chain has TRBV11-2 and TRBJ2-1; the D gene could be TRBD1 or TRBD2 (6 bases each). Deletions cut 2 bases from V and 3 bases from J, with 11 bases between. Germline V gene data show CDR1 as SGHAT and CDR2 as FQNNGV. The CDR3 length is 15 residues. The CDR3, as DNA: TGTGCCAGCAGCTTATCACAGGGAGGCTACAATGAGCAGTTCTTC. Its protein product is CASSLSQGGYNEQFF.

This clonotype turned up a few times. The rearrangement uses TRBV4-3 and TRBJ2-7; unclear D gene. V was cut by 0 bases and J by 5 bases, with 8 bases left in between. Germline CDR1 is LGHNA and CDR2 is YSLEER. The CDR3 is 13 residues long. CDR3 DNA: TGCGCCAGCAGCCAAGATGGCTACAACGAGCAGTACTTC. Protein product: CASSQDGYNEQYF.

This clonotype was seen a handful of times. The V call is TRBV6-2 or TRBV6-3, the J call TRBJ2-1; TRBD2 agrees at 8 bases. Trimming took 7 bases from V and 6 from J; bases not matched to a gene: 17. The CDR3 is 17 amino acids. Germline CDR1 is MNHEY and CDR2 is SVGEGT. The CDR3 loop reads CASIGLATRPPSNEQFF. In DNA, the CDR3 is TGTGCCAGCATTGGACTAGCTACCCGTCCGCCTAGCAATGAGCAGTTCTTC.

V is TRBV20-1 and J is TRBJ2-7; 8 bases are shared with TRBD2. CDR3 size: 15 residues. Losses at the gene ends were 6 bases for V and 0 bases for J; bases not matched to a gene: 10. Looked up from germline, CDR1 is DFQATT and CDR2 is SNEGSKA (reference sequence). Here the CDR3 reads CSAPEAGVLSYEQYF. CDR3 DNA: TGCAGTGCCCCAGAAGCGGGGGTCCTCTCCTACGAGCAGTACTTC.

The gene calls are TRBV4-2 and TRBJ2-5; the D gene is possibly TRBD2 (6 bases). This CDR3 has 15 residues. Germline loops: CDR1 LGHNA, CDR2 YNFKEQ. V was trimmed by 1 base and J by 0 bases, leaving 9 bases between them. The DNA of the CDR3 is TGTGCCAGCAGCCAAGCCCTAGCGAACCAAGAGACCCAGTACTTC. Translation gives CASSQALANQETQYF.

This clonotype was found a few times. J is TRBJ1-3 and V is TRBV20-1, with D tentatively TRBD1 (5 bases). CDR1 and CDR2 from the germline V gene are DFQATT and SNEGSKA (reference sequence). V was trimmed by 6 bases and J by 0 bases, leaving 18 bases between them. There are 16 residues in the CDR3. The CDR3 DNA follows: TGCAGTGCACGGCGGGGAGGGGTCATCTCTGGAAACACCATATATTTT. This sequence encodes CSARRGGVISGNTIYF.

This clonotype has ten or more counts. The V and J genes are TRBV20-1 and TRBJ1-1; tentative D call: TRBD1 (6 bases). This CDR3 is 13 amino acids long. CDR1 and CDR2 from the germline V gene are DFQATT and SNEGSKA (reference sequence). Trimming took 6 bases from V and 4 from J, leaving 15 bases between them. DNA of the CDR3: TGCAGTGCAGCAAAGGGGGGTGGCACTGAAGCTTTCTTT. Protein sequence: CSAAKGGGTEAFF.

The gene calls are TRBV5-6 and TRBJ2-7; the D is unclear. The germline gives CDR1 SGHDT, CDR2 YYEEEE. The CDR3 loop spans 14 amino acids. V was trimmed by 4 bases and J by 3 bases, leaving 14 bases between them. In DNA form, the CDR3 reads TGTGCCAGCAGCCTCGGGCCTTTCATCTACGAGCAGTACTTC. As protein: CASSLGPFIYEQYF.

This clonotype was counted at least ten times. The chain carries TRBV10-3 and TRBJ2-1, with TRBD2 as a possible D gene (6 bases). Per the germline V gene, CDR1 is ENHRY and CDR2 is SYGVKD. The V gene lost 6 bases and the J gene lost 1 base, with 10 bases spanning the gap. The CDR3 consists of 14 residues. The CDR3 DNA reads as TGTGCCATCAGGCGGGACTCATCCTACAATGAGCAGTTCTTC. Protein: CAIRRDSSYNEQFF.

This clonotype was recorded a few times. The chain links TRBV12-3 or TRBV12-4 to TRBJ2-3; D might be TRBD2 (6 bases). Trimming removed 5 bases at V and 6 bases at J, with 21 bases between. This CDR3 comprises 16 residues. The DNA of the CDR3 is TGTGCCAGCAGTCGCCTGGAGGGAAATCTTGGGGATACGCAGTATTTT. This codes for CASSRLEGNLGDTQYF.

This clonotype was seen only a few times. J is TRBJ2-1 and V is TRBV12-3 or TRBV12-4, with 12 bases matching TRBD2. The CDR3 loop spans 16 amino acids. Losses at the gene ends were 3 bases for V and 9 bases for J; bases not matched to a gene: 9. CDR3 sequence (DNA): TGTGCCAGCAGTTTTACCATGACTAGCGGGAGTGGTGAGCAGTTCTTC. Amino acids: CASSFTMTSGSGEQFF.

This chain links TRBV7-3 with TRBJ2-2, with a tentative D call TRBD1 (5 bases). V lost 3 bases and J 8 bases, leaving 7 bases between the germline ends. Germline CDR1 and CDR2: SGHTA and FQGTGA. This CDR3 region has 12 residues. In nucleotides, the CDR3 is TGTGCCAGCAGCTTGGACAAAGGGGAGCTGTTTTTT. It translates to CASSLDKGELFF.

V is TRBV12-3 or TRBV12-4 and J is TRBJ1-5; D might be TRBD1 (6 bases). Between the trimmed V and J ends, which lost 6 bases and 6 bases, there was a span of 18 bases. The CDR3 contains 15 residues. The CDR3 spells CASSLEGVMFQPQHF. CDR3 nucleotide sequence: TGTGCCAGCAGCCTAGAGGGGGTGATGTTTCAGCCCCAGCATTTT.

This clonotype was seen a handful of times. This chain links TRBV5-1 with TRBJ2-1, with 8 positions matching TRBD2. Trimming took 6 bases from V and 5 from J; bases not matched to a gene: 7. The CDR3 contains 14 residues. The germline V gene encodes CDR1 SGHRS and CDR2 YFSETQ. In DNA form, the CDR3 reads TGCGCCAGCAACGGCGGGAGGACCGACAATGAGCAGTTCTTC. It yields the protein CASNGGRTDNEQFF.